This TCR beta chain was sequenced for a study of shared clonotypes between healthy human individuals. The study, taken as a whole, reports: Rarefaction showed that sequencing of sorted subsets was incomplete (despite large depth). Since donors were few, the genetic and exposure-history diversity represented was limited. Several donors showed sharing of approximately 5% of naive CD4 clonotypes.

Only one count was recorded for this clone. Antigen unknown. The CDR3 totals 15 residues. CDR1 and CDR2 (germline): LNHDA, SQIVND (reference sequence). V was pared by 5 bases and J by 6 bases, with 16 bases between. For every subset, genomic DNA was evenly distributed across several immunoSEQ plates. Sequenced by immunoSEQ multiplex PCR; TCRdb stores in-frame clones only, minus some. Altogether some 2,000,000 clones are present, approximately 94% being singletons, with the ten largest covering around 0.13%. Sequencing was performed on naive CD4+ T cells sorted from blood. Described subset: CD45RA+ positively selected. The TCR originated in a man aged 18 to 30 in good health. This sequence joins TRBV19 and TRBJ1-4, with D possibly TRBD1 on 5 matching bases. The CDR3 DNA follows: TGTGCCAGTAGTTTGGGATCCCCGGGGGATGAAAAACTGTTTTTT. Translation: CASSLGSPGDEKLFF.